Sequencing of this TCR beta chain was carried out in a study of T-cell memory formation after mild COVID-19. TCRdb ran MiXCR on the 5' RACE reads and lists one entry per CDR3 protein. This table holds a few hundred thousand distinct CDR3 sequences, 8% to 9% found once. This clonotype was seen a few times. Germline CDR1 reads LGHDT; CDR2 reads YNNKEL (reference sequence). V was pared by 1 base and J by 7 bases, with 13 bases between. The CDR3 loop spans 14 amino acids. Sequenced material: PBMCs or a T cell subset sorted from them (not recorded which). The chain uses TRBV3-1 and TRBJ1-2; D is uncertain. The origin of this receptor is a man younger than 35 who had mild COVID-19 (a few samples of this study predate the infection). Cell type and time point are not known. The CDR3 region has the DNA TGTGCCAGCAGCCAAGGAGATGCCCTTGGTGGCTACACCTTC. Translation: CASSQGDALGGYTF.